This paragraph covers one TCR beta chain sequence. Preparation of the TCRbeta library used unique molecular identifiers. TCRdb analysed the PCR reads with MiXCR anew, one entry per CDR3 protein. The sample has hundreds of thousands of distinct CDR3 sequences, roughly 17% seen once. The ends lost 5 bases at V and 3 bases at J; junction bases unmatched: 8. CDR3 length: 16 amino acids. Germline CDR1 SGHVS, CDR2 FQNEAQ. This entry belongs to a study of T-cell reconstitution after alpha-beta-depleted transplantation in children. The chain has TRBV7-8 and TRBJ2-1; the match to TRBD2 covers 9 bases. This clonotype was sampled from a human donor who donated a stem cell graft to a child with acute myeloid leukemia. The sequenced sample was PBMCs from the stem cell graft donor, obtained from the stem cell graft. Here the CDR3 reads CASSTPAGGNYNEQFF. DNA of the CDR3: TGTGCCAGCAGCACCCCAGCGGGGGGCAACTACAATGAGCAGTTCTTC.